A single sample is the source of the 12 T cell receptor beta chains below, sequenced in a study of T cell clonality in common variable immunodeficiency. Repertoires were generated with immunoSEQ multiplex PCR, while TCRdb's copy carries only in-frame clones and drops some. Singletons are absent from the sample, which has around 45,000 clones. The sample consisted of peripheral blood mononuclear cells. The receptors shown here come from a person aged 18 to 69 in good health.

With respect to this clone: The read falls 3 residues short of the CDR3 end, and the missing part is taken from the germline J gene. The chain recombines TRBV7-9 with TRBJ2-7; 7 bases match TRBD1. V lost 5 bases, J lost 4 bases, and 11 bases stayed unmatched. The CDR3 extends over 15 amino acids. CDR1 and CDR2 (germline): SEHNR, FQNEAQ (reference sequence). The CDR3: CASSPRDRAAYEQYF. The CDR3 DNA, read in part, is TGTGCCAGCAGCCCCCGGGACAGAGCCGCTTACGAG.

Many counts were recorded for this clone. The read falls 3 residues short of the CDR3 end, and the missing part is taken from the germline J gene. This chain connects TRBV5-1 to TRBJ2-5; 15 nucleotides match TRBD2. Germline V CDR1 and CDR2: SGHRS, YFSETQ. The V and J ends lost 4 bases and 4 bases, in that order; junction bases with no gene match: 2. The CDR3 totals 15 residues. The CDR3 region is CASSMGLAGGETQYF. CDR3 DNA, as far as it was read: TGCGCCAGCAGCATGGGACTAGCGGGGGGAGAGACC.

This clone was seen only a few times. The CDR3 extends 3 residues past the end of the read, so its final part is completed from the germline J gene. The chain is built from TRBV20-1 and TRBJ1-4, with D uncertain. Germline V gene lookup returns CDR1 DFQATT and CDR2 SNEGSKA (reference sequence). This CDR3 is 13 amino acids long. The CDR3 here is CSARDYVGSPLFF. CDR3 DNA, as far as it was read: TGCAGTGCTAGAGATTACGTCGGTTCACCA.

This clone occurred many times. The read finishes 3 residues shy of the CDR3 end, and the germline J gene is used to complete it. The chain combines TRBV6-1 with TRBJ2-2; 10 bases map to TRBD2. The CDR3 has 15 amino acids. CDR1 and CDR2 (germline): MNHNS, SASEGT. After removal of 1 base from V and 4 bases from J, the junction contained 0 bases not matched to a gene. The CDR3 DNA, read in part, is TGTGCCAGCAGTGAAGTAGCGGGGGGCACCGGGGAG. Protein sequence: CASSEVAGGTGE. In full, the CDR3 is CASSEVAGGTGELFF.

The table lists this clone with many counts. The sequence runs out 3 residues before the end of the CDR3; the remainder is reconstructed from the germline J gene. The identical CDR3 is also encoded by other nucleotide sequences in the sample. V and J are TRBV29-1 and TRBJ2-1; 7 positions agree with TRBD1. Germline V gives CDR1 SQVTM, CDR2 ANQGSEA. J gave up 3 bases and V 4 bases, and 3 bases lay outside the gene matches. The CDR3 spans 13 residues. Incomplete CDR3 DNA: TGCAGCGTTGGGACAGGCGGCTACAATGAG. It codes for CSVGTGGYNE. The complete CDR3 sequence is CSVGTGGYNEQFF.

This clone was seen repeatedly, ten times or more. Read data end 3 residues before the CDR3 end; the end is taken from the germline J gene. The chain couples TRBV7-2 to TRBJ1-2; D possibly corresponds to TRBD1 (6 bases). The CDR3 runs to 15 residues. Germline CDR1 reads SGHTA; CDR2 reads FQGNSA. V was shortened by 4 bases and J by 4 bases, with 16 bases between the two germline ends. Incomplete CDR3 DNA: TGTGCCAGCAGCTACCCCACGGGACAAATCTATGGC. It is translated as CASSYPTGQIYG. Given in full, the CDR3 is CASSYPTGQIYGYTF.

This clone was recorded at least ten times. From the germline J gene comes the end of the CDR3, since the read stops 3 residues before it. This chain uses TRBV20-1 with TRBJ2-1; a weak D match, TRBD1 (6 bases). V gave up 1 base and J gave up 3 bases, with 16 bases separating them. The CDR3 extends over 16 amino acids. CDR1 DFQATT and CDR2 SNEGSKA come from the germline V gene (reference sequence). The CDR3: CSARGLGANFYNEQFF. The part of the CDR3 DNA that was read is TGCAGTGCTAGAGGACTGGGGGCGAATTTCTACAATGAG.

This clone was detected ten times or more. The read finishes 3 residues shy of the CDR3 end, and the germline J gene is used to complete it. The V and J genes are TRBV20-1 and TRBJ2-5; TRBD1 might be the D (5 bases). Trimming shortened V by 1 base and J by 5 bases, and 14 bases separated the two germline ends. Germline assignment: CDR1 DFQATT and CDR2 SNEGSKA (reference sequence). CDR3 length: 14 amino acids. Partial CDR3 DNA: TGCAGTGCTAGAGGGGGTAGGGGTGGCGAGACC. Residues: CSARGGRGGET. The CDR3 in full is CSARGGRGGETQYF.

In its sample, this clone was seen many times. The CDR3 goes on 3 residues after the read ends, and that part is filled in from the germline J gene. The genes are TRBV2 and TRBJ1-1; a weak D match, TRBD1 (6 bases). The V gene's germline CDR1 is SNHLY and CDR2 FYNNEI. Between the trimmed V and J ends, which lost 7 bases and 2 bases, there was a span of 11 bases. CDR3 length: 13 amino acids. CDR3 bases read: TGTGCCAGCATCAGGGGCTTTAACACTGAA. It is translated as CASIRGFNTE. The CDR3 in full is CASIRGFNTEAFF.

This clone was recorded many times. The read is 3 residues too short to cover the CDR3 end, so that end is filled in from the germline J gene. The chain links TRBV14 to TRBJ2-1, with a weak D call TRBD1 (5 bases). This CDR3 comprises 15 residues. Germline CDR1 and CDR2: SGHDN and FVKESK. V was trimmed by 1 base and J by 2 bases, leaving 9 bases between them. Here the CDR3 reads CASSQGQGPYNEQFF. The covered CDR3 bases are TGTGCCAGCAGCCAAGGCCAGGGCCCCTACAATGAG.

This clone was seen repeatedly, ten times or more. The CDR3 end lies 3 residues beyond the end of the read and is filled in from the germline J gene. The V call is TRBV18, the J call TRBJ2-3, with 9 bases that match TRBD2. Germline trimming cut 6 bases from V and 2 bases from J; bases unmatched to any gene: 9. Germline CDR1 and CDR2: KGHSH and LQKENI. The length of the CDR3 is 16 residues. The part of the CDR3 DNA that was read is TGTGCCAGCTCTCCCGAAATAGCGGGGGACACAGATACG. This gives the protein CASSPEIAGDTDT. From start to end, the CDR3 is CASSPEIAGDTDTQYF.

This clone was counted at least ten times. The read ends 3 residues before the CDR3 terminus; that terminus is restored from the germline J gene. The chain combines TRBV5-1 with TRBJ2-5; weak D call: TRBD1 (5 bases). The CDR3 is 14 amino acids. Trimming shortened V by 2 bases and J by 2 bases, and 10 bases separated the two germline ends. Per germline, CDR1 SGHRS and CDR2 YFSETQ. CDR3 bases read: TGCGCCAGCAGCTTCAGGGCGCCACAAGAGACC. Encoded protein: CASSFRAPQET. The whole CDR3 sequence reads CASSFRAPQETQYF.